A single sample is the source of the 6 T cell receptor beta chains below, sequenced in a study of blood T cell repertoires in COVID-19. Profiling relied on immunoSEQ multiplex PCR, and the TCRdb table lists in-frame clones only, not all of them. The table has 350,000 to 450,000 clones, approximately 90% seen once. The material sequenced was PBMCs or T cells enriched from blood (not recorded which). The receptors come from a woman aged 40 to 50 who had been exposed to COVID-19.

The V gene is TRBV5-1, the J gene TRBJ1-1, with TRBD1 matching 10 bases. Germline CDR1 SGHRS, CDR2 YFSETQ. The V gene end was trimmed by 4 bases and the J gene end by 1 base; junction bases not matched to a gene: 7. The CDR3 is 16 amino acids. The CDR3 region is CASSLDRGQENTEAFF. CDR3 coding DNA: TGCGCCAGCAGCCTAGACAGGGGGCAGGAGAACACTGAAGCTTTCTTT.

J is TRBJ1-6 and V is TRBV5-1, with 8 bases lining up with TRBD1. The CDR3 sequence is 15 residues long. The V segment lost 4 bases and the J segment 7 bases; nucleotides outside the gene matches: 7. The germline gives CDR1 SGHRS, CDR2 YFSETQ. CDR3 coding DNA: TGCGCCAGCAGCCTGGACGGGACAGGAAATTCACCCCTCCACTTT. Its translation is CASSLDGTGNSPLHF.

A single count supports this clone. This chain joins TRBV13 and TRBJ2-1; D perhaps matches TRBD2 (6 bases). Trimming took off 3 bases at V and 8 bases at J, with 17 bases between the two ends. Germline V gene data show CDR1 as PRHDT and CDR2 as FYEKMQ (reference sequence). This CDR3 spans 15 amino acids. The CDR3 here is CASSFSTLARDEQFF. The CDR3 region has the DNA TGTGCCAGCAGCTTTTCGACACTAGCTCGGGATGAGCAGTTCTTC.

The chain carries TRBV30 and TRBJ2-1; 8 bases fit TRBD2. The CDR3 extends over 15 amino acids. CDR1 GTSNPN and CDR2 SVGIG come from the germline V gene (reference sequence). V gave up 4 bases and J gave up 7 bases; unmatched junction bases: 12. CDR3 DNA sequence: TGTGCCTGGACTGATGGAGCGGGAGAGAGGAATGAGCAGTTCTTC. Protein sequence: CAWTDGAGERNEQFF. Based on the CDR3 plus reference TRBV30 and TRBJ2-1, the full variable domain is SQTIHQWPATLVQPVGSPLSLECTVEGTSNPNLYWYRQAAGRGLQLLFYSVGIGQISSEVPQNLSASRPQDRQFILSSKKLLLSDSGFYLCAWTDGAGERNEQFFGPGTRLTVL.

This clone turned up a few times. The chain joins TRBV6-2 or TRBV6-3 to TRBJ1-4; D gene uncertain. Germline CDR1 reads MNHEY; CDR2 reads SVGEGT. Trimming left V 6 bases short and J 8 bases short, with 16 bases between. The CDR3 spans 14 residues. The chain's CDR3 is CASSHPAAGEKLFF. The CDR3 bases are TGTGCCAGCAGCCACCCTGCAGCGGGGGAAAAACTGTTTTTT.

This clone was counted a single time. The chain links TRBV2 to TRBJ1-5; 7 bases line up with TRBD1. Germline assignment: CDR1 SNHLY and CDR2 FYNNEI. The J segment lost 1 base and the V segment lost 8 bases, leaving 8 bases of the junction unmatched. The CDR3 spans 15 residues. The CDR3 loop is CASGDRDRSNQPQHF. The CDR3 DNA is TGTGCCAGCGGAGACAGGGATCGGAGCAATCAGCCCCAGCATTTT. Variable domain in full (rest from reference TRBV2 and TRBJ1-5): EPEVTQTPSHQVTQMGQEVILRCVPISNHLYFYWYRQILGQKVEFLVSFYNNEISEKSEIFDDQFSVERPDGSNFTLKIRSTKLEDSAMYFCASGDRDRSNQPQHFGDGTRLSIL.